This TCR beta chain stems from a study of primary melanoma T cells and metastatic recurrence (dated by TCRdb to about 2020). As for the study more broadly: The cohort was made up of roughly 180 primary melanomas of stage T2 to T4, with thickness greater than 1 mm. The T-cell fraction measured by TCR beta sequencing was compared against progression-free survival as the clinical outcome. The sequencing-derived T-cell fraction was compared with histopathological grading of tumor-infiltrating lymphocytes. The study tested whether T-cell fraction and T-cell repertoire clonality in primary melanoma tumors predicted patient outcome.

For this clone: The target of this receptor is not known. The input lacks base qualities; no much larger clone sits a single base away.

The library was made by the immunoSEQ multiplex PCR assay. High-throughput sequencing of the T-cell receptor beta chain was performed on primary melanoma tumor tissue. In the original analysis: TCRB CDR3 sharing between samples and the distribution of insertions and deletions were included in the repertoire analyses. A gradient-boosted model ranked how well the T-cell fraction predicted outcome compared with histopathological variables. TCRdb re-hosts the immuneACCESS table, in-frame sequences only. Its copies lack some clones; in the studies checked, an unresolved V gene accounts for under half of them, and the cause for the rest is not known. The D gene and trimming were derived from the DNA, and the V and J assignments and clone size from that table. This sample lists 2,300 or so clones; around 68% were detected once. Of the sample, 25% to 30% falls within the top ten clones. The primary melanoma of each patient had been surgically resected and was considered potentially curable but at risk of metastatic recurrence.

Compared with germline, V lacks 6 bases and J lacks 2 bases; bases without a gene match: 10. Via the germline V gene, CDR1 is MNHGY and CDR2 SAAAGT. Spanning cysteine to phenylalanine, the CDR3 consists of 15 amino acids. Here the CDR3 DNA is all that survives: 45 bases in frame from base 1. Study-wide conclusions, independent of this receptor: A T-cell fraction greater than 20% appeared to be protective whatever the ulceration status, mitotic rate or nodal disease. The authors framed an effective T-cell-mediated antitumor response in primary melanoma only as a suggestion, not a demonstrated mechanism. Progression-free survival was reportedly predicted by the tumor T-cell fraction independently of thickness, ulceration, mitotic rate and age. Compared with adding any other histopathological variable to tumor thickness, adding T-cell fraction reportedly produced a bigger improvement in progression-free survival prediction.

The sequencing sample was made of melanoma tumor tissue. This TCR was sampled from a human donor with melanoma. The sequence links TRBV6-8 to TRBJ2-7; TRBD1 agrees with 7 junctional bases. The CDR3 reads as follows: CASSPGTALPYEQYF. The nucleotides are TGTGCCAGCAGCCCAGGGACAGCACTGCCCTACGAGCAGTACTTC.